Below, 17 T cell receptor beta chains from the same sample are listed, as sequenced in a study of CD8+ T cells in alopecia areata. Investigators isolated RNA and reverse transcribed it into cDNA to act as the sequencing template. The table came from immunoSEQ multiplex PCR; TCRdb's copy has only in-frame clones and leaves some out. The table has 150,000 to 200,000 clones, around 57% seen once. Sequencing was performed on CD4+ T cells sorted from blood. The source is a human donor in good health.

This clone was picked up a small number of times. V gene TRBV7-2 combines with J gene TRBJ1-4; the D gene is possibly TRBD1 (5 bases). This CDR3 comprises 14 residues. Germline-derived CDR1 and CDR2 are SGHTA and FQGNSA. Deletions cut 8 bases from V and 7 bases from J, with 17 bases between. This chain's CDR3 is CASARDGGGEKLFF. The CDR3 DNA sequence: TGTGCCAGCGCCCGGGACGGCGGAGGTGAAAAACTGTTTTTT. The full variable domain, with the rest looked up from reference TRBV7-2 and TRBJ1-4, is GAGVSQSPSNKVTEKGKDVELRCDPISGHTALYWYRQSLGQGLEFLIYFQGNSAPDKSGLPSDRFSAERTGGSVSTLTIQRTQQEDSAVYLCASARDGGGEKLFFGSGTQLSVL.

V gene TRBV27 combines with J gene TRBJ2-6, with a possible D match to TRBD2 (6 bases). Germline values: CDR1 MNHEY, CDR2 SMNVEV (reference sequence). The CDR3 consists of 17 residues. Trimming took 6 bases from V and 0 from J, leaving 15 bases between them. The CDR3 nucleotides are TGTGCCAGCAGCCCTCGGGCGGGATTCTCTGGGGCCAACGTCCTGACTTTC. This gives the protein CASSPRAGFSGANVLTF.

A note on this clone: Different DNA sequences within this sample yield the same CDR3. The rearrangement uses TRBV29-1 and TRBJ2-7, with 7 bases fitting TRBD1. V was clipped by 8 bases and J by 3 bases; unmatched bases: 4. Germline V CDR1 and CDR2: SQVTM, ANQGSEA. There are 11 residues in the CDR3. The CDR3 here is CSTRQGYEQYF. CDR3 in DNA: TGCAGCACACGACAGGGCTACGAGCAGTACTTC.

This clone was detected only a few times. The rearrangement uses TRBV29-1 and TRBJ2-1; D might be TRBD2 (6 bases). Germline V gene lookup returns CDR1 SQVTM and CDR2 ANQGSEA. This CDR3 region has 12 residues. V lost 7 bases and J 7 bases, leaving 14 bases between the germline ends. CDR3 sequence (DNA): TGCAGCGCCGGGCCAGGGAGGAATGAGCAGTTCTTC. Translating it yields CSAGPGRNEQFF.

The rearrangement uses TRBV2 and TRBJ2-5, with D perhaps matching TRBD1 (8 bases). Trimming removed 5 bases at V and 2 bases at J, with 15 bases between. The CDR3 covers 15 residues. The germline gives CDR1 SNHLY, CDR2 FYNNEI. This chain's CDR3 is CASSPNRGGQETQYF. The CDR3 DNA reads TGTGCCAGCAGTCCTAACAGGGGGGGACAAGAGACCCAGTACTTC.

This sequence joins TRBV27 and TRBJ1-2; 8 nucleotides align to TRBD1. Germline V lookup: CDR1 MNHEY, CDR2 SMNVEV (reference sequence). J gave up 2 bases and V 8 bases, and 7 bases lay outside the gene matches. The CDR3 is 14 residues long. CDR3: CASQGQGTNYGYTF. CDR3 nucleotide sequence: TGTGCCAGCCAAGGACAGGGAACGAACTATGGCTACACCTTC.

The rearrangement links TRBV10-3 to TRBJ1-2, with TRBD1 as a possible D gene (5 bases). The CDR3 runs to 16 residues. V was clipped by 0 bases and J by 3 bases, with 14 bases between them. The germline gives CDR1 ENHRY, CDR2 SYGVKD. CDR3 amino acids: CAISESRDSAHYGYTF. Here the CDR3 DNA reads TGTGCCATCAGTGAGTCGAGAGACAGCGCTCACTATGGCTACACCTTC.

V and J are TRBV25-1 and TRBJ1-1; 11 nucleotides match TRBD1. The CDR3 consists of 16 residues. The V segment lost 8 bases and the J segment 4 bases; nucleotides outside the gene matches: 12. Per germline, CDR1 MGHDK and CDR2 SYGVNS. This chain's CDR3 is CASWGQTGTGGTEAFF. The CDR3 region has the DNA TGTGCCAGCTGGGGACAAACCGGGACAGGGGGCACTGAAGCTTTCTTT.

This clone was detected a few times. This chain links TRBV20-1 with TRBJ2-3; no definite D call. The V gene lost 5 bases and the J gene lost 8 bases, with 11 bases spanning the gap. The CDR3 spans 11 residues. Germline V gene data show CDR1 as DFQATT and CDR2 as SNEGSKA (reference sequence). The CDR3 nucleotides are TGCAGTGCTGGCCTCCTCGGTACGCAGTATTTT. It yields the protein CSAGLLGTQYF.

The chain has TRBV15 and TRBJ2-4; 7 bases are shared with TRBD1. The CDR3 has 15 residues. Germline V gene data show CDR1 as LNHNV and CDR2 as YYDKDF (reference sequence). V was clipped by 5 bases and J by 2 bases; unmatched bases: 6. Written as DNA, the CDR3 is TGTGCCACCAGCTCCCCAGGGGGTTCCAAAAACATTCAGTACTTC. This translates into CATSSPGGSKNIQYF. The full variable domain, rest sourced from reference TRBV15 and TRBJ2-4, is DAMVIQNPRYQVTQFGKPVTLSCSQTLNHNVMYWYQQKSSQAPKLLFHYYDKDFNNEADTPDNFQSRRPNTSFCFLDIRSPGLGDTAMYLCATSSPGGSKNIQYFGAGTRLSVL.

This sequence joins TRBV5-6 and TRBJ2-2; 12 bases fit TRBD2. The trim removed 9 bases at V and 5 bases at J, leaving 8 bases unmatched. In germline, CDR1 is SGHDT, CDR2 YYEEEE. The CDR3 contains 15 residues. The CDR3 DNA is TGTGCCACCAAGAAACTAGCGGGAGGAACCGGGGAGCTGTTTTTT. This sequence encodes CATKKLAGGTGELFF.

CDR3: CSVVLLSSYNEQFF. In DNA form, the CDR3 reads TGCAGCGTTGTGTTACTCTCTTCCTACAATGAGCAGTTCTTC. This chain connects TRBV29-1 to TRBJ2-1; unclear D gene. V lost 4 bases and J 1 base, leaving 11 bases between the germline ends. The CDR3 sequence is 14 residues long. Germline CDR1 and CDR2: SQVTM and ANQGSEA.

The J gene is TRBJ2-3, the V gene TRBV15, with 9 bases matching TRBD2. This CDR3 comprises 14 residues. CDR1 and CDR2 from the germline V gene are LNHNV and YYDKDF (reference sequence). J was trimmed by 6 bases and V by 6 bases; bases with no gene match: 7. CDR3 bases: TGTGCCACCAGGTCCGTAGCGGGAGCCGATACGCAGTATTTT. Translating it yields CATRSVAGADTQYF. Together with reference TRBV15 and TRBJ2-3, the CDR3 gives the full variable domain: DAMVIQNPRYQVTQFGKPVTLSCSQTLNHNVMYWYQQKSSQAPKLLFHYYDKDFNNEADTPDNFQSRRPNTSFCFLDIRSPGLGDTAMYLCATRSVAGADTQYFGPGTRLTVL.

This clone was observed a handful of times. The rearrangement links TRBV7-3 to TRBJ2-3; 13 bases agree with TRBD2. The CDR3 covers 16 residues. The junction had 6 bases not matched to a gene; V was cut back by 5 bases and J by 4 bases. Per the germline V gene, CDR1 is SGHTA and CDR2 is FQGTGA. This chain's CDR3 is CASSPGLAGVADTQYF. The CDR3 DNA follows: TGTGCCAGCAGCCCAGGACTAGCGGGAGTGGCAGATACGCAGTATTTT.

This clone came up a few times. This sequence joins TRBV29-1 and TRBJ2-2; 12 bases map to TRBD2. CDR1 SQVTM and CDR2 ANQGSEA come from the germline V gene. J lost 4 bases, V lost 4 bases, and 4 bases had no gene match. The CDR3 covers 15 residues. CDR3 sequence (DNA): TGCAGCGTTGTGACTAGCGGGAGTGGCACCGGGGAGCTGTTTTTT. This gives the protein CSVVTSGSGTGELFF.

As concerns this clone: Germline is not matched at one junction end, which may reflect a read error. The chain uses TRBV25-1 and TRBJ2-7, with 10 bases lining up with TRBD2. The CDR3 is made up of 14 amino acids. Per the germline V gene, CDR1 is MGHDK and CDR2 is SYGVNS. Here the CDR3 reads CASSLWTSGYKQYF. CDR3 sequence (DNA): TGTGCCAGCAGTTTATGGACTAGCGGCTACAAGCAGTACTTC.

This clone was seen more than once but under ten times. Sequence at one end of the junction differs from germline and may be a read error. CDR3 nucleotides: TGTGCCAGCAGGACGACAGGGAACGTGATTTTT. Its translation: CASRTTGNVIF. The chain employs TRBV6-1 and TRBJ1-4; the match to TRBD1 covers 7 bases. This CDR3 is 11 amino acids long. Germline assignment: CDR1 MNHNS and CDR2 SASEGT.